This entry concerns a single T cell receptor (beta chain). Its antigen remains unidentified. V was pared by 4 bases and J by 5 bases, with 13 bases between. The germline V gene has CDR1 SGHRS and CDR2 YFSETQ. This CDR3 has 14 amino acids. TCRdb fed the 5' RACE reads into MiXCR, producing one record per CDR3 protein. The data contain tens of thousands of distinct CDR3 sequences, roughly 4.1% of them seen just once; the ten biggest clones take up 5.7%. This sample is drawn from a study of neurological immune-mediated disorders. Study-wide results and limits: One related-CDR3 cluster, found by phylogenetic grouping, held repertoires of 18 of 34 multiple sclerosis patients and is a possible signature.

Sample: PBMCs. The chain recombines TRBV5-1 with TRBJ2-1, with D possibly TRBD2 on 6 matching bases. This sequence originates from a woman aged 60 to 75 with multiple sclerosis. The CDR3 coding sequence is TGCGCCAGCAGCGCATTACCGGGGGACAATGAGCAGTTCTTC. Its protein product is CASSALPGDNEQFF.